Sequencing of this T cell receptor (beta chain) was carried out in a study of PD-1 blockade in classical Hodgkin lymphoma. Every one of the patients relapsed after autologous stem cell transplantation (brentuximab vedotin exposure was variable). V lost 3 bases and J lost 3, with 8 bases in between. Germline assignment: CDR1 SGHAT and CDR2 FQNNGV. The CDR3 covers 13 residues. About this clone itself: Its cognate antigen is unknown.

General study results and limits: Repertoire difference causes, possibly disease activity or prior therapy, remain undefined. Complete responders matched newly diagnosed patients in baseline diversity.

Produced via immunoSEQ multiplex PCR; TCRdb's table is partial and in-frame only. This sample has 10,000 to 15,000 clones, with over 80% found just once. This sample comprised peripheral blood mononuclear cells (PBMCs), obtained at baseline. The receptor's source is a human donor with classical Hodgkin lymphoma. The chain couples TRBV11-2 to TRBJ1-1, with TRBD1 as a possible D gene (6 bases). For the CDR3, the DNA is TGTGCCAGCAGCTTCTGGACAGACACTGAAGCTTTCTTT. Encoded protein: CASSFWTDTEAFF. The variable domain in full, with the rest retrieved from reference TRBV11-2 and TRBJ1-1, is EAGVAQSPRYKIIEKRQSVAFWCNPISGHATLYWYQQILGQGPKLLIQFQNNGVVDDSQLPKDRFSAERLKGVDSTLKIQPAKLEDSAVYLCASSFWTDTEAFFGQGTRLTVV.